This T cell receptor beta chain was recorded in a study of Ad26.COV2.S vaccination and SARS-CoV-2 variants. Study-level background: Recipients of Ad26.COV2.S got it intramuscularly, once or twice 56 days apart. Findings of the study overall: Post-vaccination breadth of spike-specific CD8+ and CD4+ T cell responses was reportedly substantial. The analyses of TCR breadth and depth may have understated the size of total T cell responses. Relative to placebo recipients, vaccine recipients exhibited elevated spike-specific TCR breadth.

The CDR3 contains 14 residues. Germline loops: CDR1 MNHNS, CDR2 SASEGT. V lost 2 bases and J lost 8, with 12 bases in between. The sample's treatment: some 20 received Ad26.COV2.S at low or high dose, single or two shots; roughly five received placebo; per-sample allocation not given. It was on day 63 after the first vaccine or placebo injection that samples were taken. Assay used: immunoSEQ multiplex PCR; TCRdb lists only in-frame clones, some missing. In the table there are about 370,000 clones, less than 90% of which are singletons. As regards this clone: The antigen is unknown.

The TCR originated in a person aged 18 to 65 who received the Ad26.COV2.S COVID-19 vaccine or a placebo. Sequenced material: peripheral blood, taken in a trial of Ad26.COV2.S vaccine versus placebo. The chain uses TRBV6-1 and TRBJ1-4; D might be TRBD1 (6 bases). CDR3 loop: CASSEQKGGEKLFF. CDR3 sequence (DNA): TGTGCCAGCAGTGAACAGAAGGGGGGAGAAAAACTGTTTTTT.